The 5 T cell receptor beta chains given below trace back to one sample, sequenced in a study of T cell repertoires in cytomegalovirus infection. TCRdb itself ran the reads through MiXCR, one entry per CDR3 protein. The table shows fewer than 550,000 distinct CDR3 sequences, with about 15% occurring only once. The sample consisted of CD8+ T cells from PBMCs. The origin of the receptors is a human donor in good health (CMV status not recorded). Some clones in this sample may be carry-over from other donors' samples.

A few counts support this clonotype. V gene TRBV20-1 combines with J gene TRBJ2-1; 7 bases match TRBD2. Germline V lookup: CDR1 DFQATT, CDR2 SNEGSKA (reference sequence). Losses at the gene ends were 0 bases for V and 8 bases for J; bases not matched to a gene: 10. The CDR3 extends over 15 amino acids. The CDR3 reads CSARDSREGLYEQFF. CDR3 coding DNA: TGCAGTGCTAGAGATAGTAGGGAGGGCCTATATGAGCAGTTCTTC.

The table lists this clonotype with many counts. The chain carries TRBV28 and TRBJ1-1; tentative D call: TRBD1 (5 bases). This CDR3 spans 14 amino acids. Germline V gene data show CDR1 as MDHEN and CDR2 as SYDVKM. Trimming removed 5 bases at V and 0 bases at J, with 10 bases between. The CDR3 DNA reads TGTGCCAGCAGTGACAGTATTTTGAACACTGAAGCTTTCTTT. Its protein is CASSDSILNTEAFF.

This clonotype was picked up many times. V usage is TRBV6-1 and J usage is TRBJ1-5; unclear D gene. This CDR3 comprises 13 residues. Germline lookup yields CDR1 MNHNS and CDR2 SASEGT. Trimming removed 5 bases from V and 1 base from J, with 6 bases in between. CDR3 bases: TGTGCCAGCAGTCCCGCAAGCAATCAGCCCCAGCATTTT. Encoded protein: CASSPASNQPQHF.

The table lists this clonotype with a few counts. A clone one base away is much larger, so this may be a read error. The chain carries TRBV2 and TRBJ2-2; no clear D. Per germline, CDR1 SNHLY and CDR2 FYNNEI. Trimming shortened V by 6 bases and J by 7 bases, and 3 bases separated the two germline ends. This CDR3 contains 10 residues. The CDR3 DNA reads TGTGCCAGCAGGGTCGGGGAGCTGTTTTTT. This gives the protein CASRVGELFF.

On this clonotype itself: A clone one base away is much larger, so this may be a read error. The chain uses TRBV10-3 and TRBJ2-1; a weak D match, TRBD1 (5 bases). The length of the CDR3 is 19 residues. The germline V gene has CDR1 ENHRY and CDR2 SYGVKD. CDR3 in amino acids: CAITSSYSPGPSSDNEQFF. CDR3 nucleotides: TGTGCCATCACCTCATCCTATTCCCCAGGGCCGAGCTCCGACAATGAGCAGTTCTTC.